The 30 T cell receptor beta chains below all came from one sample that was sequenced in a study of blood T cells in healthy people across ages. The authors ran a second PCR of roughly 6 to 12 cycles using a sample-barcoded 5' primer and a J-beta primer mix. TCRdb re-analysed the 5' RACE reads in MiXCR, keeping a single row per CDR3 protein. This table has 1.5 million to 2 million distinct CDR3 sequences, roughly 49% appearing once. Sequencing was performed on blood. These receptors originate from a woman aged 35 to 49 in good health.

This clonotype was observed a handful of times. The chain recombines TRBV29-1 with TRBJ1-2, with D possibly matching TRBD1 (6 bases). Trimming removed 7 bases at V and 8 bases at J, with 14 bases between. Germline V lookup: CDR1 SQVTM, CDR2 ANQGSEA. The CDR3 consists of 11 residues. DNA of the CDR3: TGCAGCGCCGAGGACAGTTACGGCTACACCTTC. Translated: CSAEDSYGYTF.

The gene calls are TRBV2 and TRBJ2-1; D is unclear. Germline V lookup: CDR1 SNHLY, CDR2 FYNNEI. V was cut by 4 bases and J by 7 bases, with 5 bases left in between. The CDR3 extends over 11 amino acids. CDR3: CASSAVNEQFF. The CDR3 DNA is TGTGCCAGCAGTGCGGTAAATGAGCAGTTCTTC.

The chain uses TRBV10-2 and TRBJ1-1, with D uncertain. The V gene lost 1 base and the J gene lost 5 bases, with 2 bases spanning the gap. Germline CDR1 reads WSHSY; CDR2 reads SAAADI. The CDR3 has 11 amino acids. The CDR3 sequence is CASSEWTEAFF. Written as DNA, the CDR3 is TGCGCCAGCAGTGAGTGGACTGAAGCTTTCTTT.

This chain uses TRBV20-1 with TRBJ2-1; the D gene is possibly TRBD2 (7 bases). V was shortened by 3 bases and J by 5 bases, with 14 bases between the two germline ends. Germline CDR1 is DFQATT and CDR2 is SNEGSKA (reference sequence). CDR3 length: 14 residues. CDR3 protein: CSASYGGAHNEQFF. The CDR3 DNA reads TGCAGTGCTAGTTATGGGGGGGCCCACAATGAGCAGTTCTTC.

This clonotype turned up a few times. The chain uses TRBV28 and TRBJ2-7, with TRBD2 matching over 9 bases. The V segment lost 6 bases and the J segment 0 bases; nucleotides outside the gene matches: 12. The CDR3 runs 17 residues. The V gene's germline CDR1 is MDHEN and CDR2 SYDVKM. The CDR3 nucleotides read TGTGCCAGCAGCCCCGATAGCGGGGGCCAGAGCTCCTACGAGCAGTACTTC. Protein: CASSPDSGGQSSYEQYF.

J is TRBJ2-3 and V is TRBV7-3, with TRBD2 identical over 11 bases. Looked up from germline, CDR1 is SGHTA and CDR2 is FQGTGA. The CDR3 sequence is 17 residues long. V shed 4 bases and J 1 base; nucleotides not matched to a gene: 7. Here the CDR3 reads CASSYLSGGGGTDTQYF. DNA of the CDR3: TGTGCCAGCAGCTACCTTAGCGGGGGGGGAGGCACAGATACGCAGTATTTT.

Remarks on this clonotype: In this CDR3 the conserved last residue, phenylalanine or tryptophan, is missing, so a read error is likely. This chain uses TRBV12-3 or TRBV12-4 with TRBJ2-3, with D unresolved. V was clipped by 5 bases and J by 3 bases, with 3 bases between them. The CDR3 has 11 amino acids. The CDR3 DNA is TGTGCCAGCAGTCTTACAGATACGCAGTATTCT. It codes for CASSLTDTQYS.

V is TRBV15 and J is TRBJ1-1; 7 bases map to TRBD1. Germline loops: CDR1 LNHNV, CDR2 YYDKDF (reference sequence). CDR3 length: 15 residues. After removal of 5 bases from V and 8 bases from J, the junction contained 14 bases not matched to a gene. This chain's CDR3 is CATSPRDGTAKEAFF. CDR3 nucleotides: TGTGCCACCAGCCCCAGGGACGGGACAGCTAAAGAAGCTTTCTTT.

The chain combines TRBV6-5 with TRBJ2-6, with D maybe TRBD2 (5 bases). The ends were cut back, 2 bases at V and 1 base at J, with 18 bases in the middle. CDR1 is MNHEY and CDR2 is SVGAGI in the germline V gene. The CDR3 is 19 amino acids. CDR3: CASSYLVGSRVSGANVLTF. DNA for the CDR3: TGTGCCAGCAGTTACCTTGTGGGGAGTCGGGTTTCTGGGGCCAACGTCCTGACTTTC.

The V call is TRBV24-1, the J call TRBJ2-2, with D maybe TRBD1 (6 bases). The CDR3 runs 13 residues. V lost 7 bases and J lost 4, with 9 bases in between. CDR1 is KGHDR and CDR2 is SFDVKD in the germline V gene. The CDR3 DNA reads TGTGCCACCAGACAAGGGGGCACCGGGGAGCTGTTTTTT. This encodes CATRQGGTGELFF.

This clonotype has only a few counts. The genes are TRBV20-1 and TRBJ2-1; the D gene is possibly TRBD2 (5 bases). Per the germline V gene, CDR1 is DFQATT and CDR2 is SNEGSKA (reference sequence). This CDR3 has 17 amino acids. V dropped 1 base and J dropped 2 bases, with 18 bases sitting between them. The CDR3 region has the DNA TGCAGTGCTAGAGGAGGTAGCGCCATGAGCCCCTACAATGAGCAGTTCTTC. Protein sequence: CSARGGSAMSPYNEQFF.

V and J are TRBV7-9 and TRBJ2-5, with TRBD1 as a possible D gene (8 bases). V gave up 8 bases and J gave up 3 bases, with 22 bases separating them. CDR3 length: 16 amino acids. Germline V lookup: CDR1 SEHNR, CDR2 FQNEAQ (reference sequence). DNA for the CDR3: TGTGCCAGCTCAGGGGGCCCGAAGCGGGGTAAAGAGACCCAGTACTTC. It yields the protein CASSGGPKRGKETQYF.

The chain has TRBV21-1 and TRBJ1-5; no check of the table's D call, TRBD1, against the DNA was made. TRBV21-1 is labeled a pseudogene. The CDR3 runs 17 residues. In DNA, the CDR3 is TGTGCCAGCAGCAAAACCTGGACAGGGGGCAGCAATCAGCCCCAGCATTTT. Amino acid sequence: CASSKTWTGGSNQPQHF.

This clonotype was seen once. The V and J genes are TRBV28 and TRBJ1-5, with 7 bases aligning to TRBD1. The ends lost 5 bases at V and 0 bases at J; junction bases unmatched: 19. This CDR3 spans 20 amino acids. Germline V CDR1 and CDR2: MDHEN, SYDVKM. The DNA for the CDR3 is TGTGCCAGCAGTCTCCCTACTAACCGGGACAGAACTCTTAGCAATCAGCCCCAGCATTTT. Translating it yields CASSLPTNRDRTLSNQPQHF.

This clonotype was observed a few times. The chain uses TRBV3-1 and TRBJ2-2; D unclear. This CDR3 has 12 residues. V was trimmed by 3 bases and J by 3 bases, leaving 2 bases between them. In germline, CDR1 is LGHDT, CDR2 YNNKEL (reference sequence). The CDR3 reads CASSHDTGELFF. In nucleotides, the CDR3 is TGTGCCAGCAGCCATGACACCGGGGAGCTGTTTTTT.

A word on this clonotype: Sequence at one end of the junction differs from germline and may be a read error. The chain is built from TRBV6-5 and TRBJ1-6; the D is unclear. The CDR3 covers 13 residues. In germline, CDR1 is MNHEY, CDR2 SVGAGI. CDR3 sequence (DNA): TGTGCCAGCAGTCACTCTTTTAATTCACCCCTCCACTTT. Translated, it gives CASSHSFNSPLHF.

The J gene is TRBJ2-5, the V gene TRBV5-6; 7 bases agree with TRBD1. V shed 4 bases and J 11 bases; nucleotides not matched to a gene: 20. The CDR3 runs 16 residues. In germline, CDR1 is SGHDT, CDR2 YYEEEE. The CDR3 region is CASSRSTGQSFNEQYF. CDR3 DNA: TGTGCCAGCAGCCGTTCGACAGGGCAGTCTTTCAATGAGCAGTACTTC. Filled out from reference TRBV5-6 and TRBJ2-5, the complete variable domain reads DAGVTQSPTHLIKTRGQQVTLRCSPKSGHDTVSWYQQALGQGPQFIFQYYEEEERQRGNFPDRFSGHQFPNYSSELNVNALLLGDSALYLCASSRSTGQSFNEQYFGPGTRLLVL.

The chain carries TRBV7-9 and TRBJ2-5; D is possibly TRBD1 or TRBD2 (7 bases each). Trimming took 8 bases from V and 1 from J, leaving 14 bases between them. The length of the CDR3 is 14 residues. Germline loops: CDR1 SEHNR, CDR2 FQNEAQ (reference sequence). The CDR3 nucleotides are TGTGCCAGCCAAGGGGGGGACAGCCAAGAGACCCAGTACTTC. It yields the protein CASQGGDSQETQYF.

Here the CDR3 DNA reads TGCGCCAGCAGTGACGGCGGGGGGGTGAATGAGCAGTTCTTC. It is translated as CASSDGGGVNEQFF. The chain uses TRBV10-1 and TRBJ2-1; 9 bases map to TRBD2. Germline V gene sequence: CDR1 WNHNN, CDR2 SYGVQD (reference sequence). V shed 3 bases, J shed 7 bases, and the junction held 4 bases outside the gene matches. The CDR3 consists of 14 residues.

This clonotype was seen just once. The chain links TRBV4-2 to TRBJ2-5, with D possibly being TRBD1 (6 bases). The DNA end is more similar to TRBJ2-7, so the J call may be wrong. The CDR3 totals 14 residues. Germline assignment: CDR1 LGHNA and CDR2 YNFKEQ. The CDR3 reads CASSLQGERGEQYF. CDR3 in DNA: TGTGCCAGCAGCCTACAGGGAGAAAGGGGCGAGCAGTACTTC.

The V call is TRBV6-5, the J call TRBJ1-2, with TRBD1 matching over 9 bases. V was clipped by 6 bases and J by 8 bases; unmatched bases: 10. The CDR3 consists of 14 residues. Germline loops: CDR1 MNHEY, CDR2 SVGAGI. CDR3 sequence (DNA): TGTGCCAGCAGCACTGGGGACAGGGTTCACGGCTACACCTTC. It codes for CASSTGDRVHGYTF.

This clonotype has just a few counts. The chain uses TRBV29-1 and TRBJ2-5, with D hard to call. CDR1 and CDR2 from the germline V gene are SQVTM and ANQGSEA. Trimming removed 3 bases from V and 3 bases from J, with 8 bases in between. The CDR3 length is 12 residues. The CDR3 is CSVEKVEETQYF. The DNA for the CDR3 is TGCAGCGTTGAGAAGGTGGAAGAGACCCAGTACTTC.

This chain uses TRBV4-2 with TRBJ2-7; D may be TRBD1 (6 bases). V was pared by 0 bases and J by 3 bases, with 15 bases between. This CDR3 has 16 amino acids. Germline V gene lookup returns CDR1 LGHNA and CDR2 YNFKEQ. CDR3 in amino acids: CASSQEFAGTNYEQYF. For the CDR3, the DNA is TGTGCCAGCAGCCAAGAATTTGCAGGGACAAACTACGAGCAGTACTTC.

This clonotype has only a few counts. In DNA, the CDR3 is TGTGCCAGCAGTAAATCACTAGCAACAAAAACCCCTTACGAGCAGTACTTC. Translated, it gives CASSKSLATKTPYEQYF. J is TRBJ2-7 and V is TRBV6-1, with TRBD2 as a possible D gene (6 bases). This CDR3 has 17 amino acids. Germline V gene data show CDR1 as MNHNS and CDR2 as SASEGT. Trimming removed 5 bases from V and 4 bases from J, with 24 bases in between.

The chain uses TRBV27 and TRBJ2-5, with D unclear. Matching the DNA end better, TRBJ2-7 makes the J call doubtful. From germline, CDR1 is MNHEY and CDR2 SMNVEV (reference sequence). The CDR3 contains 12 residues. The CDR3 reads CASRPRVNEQYF. CDR3 coding DNA: TGTGCCAGCAGACCACGGGTCAACGAGCAGTACTTC.

The V and J genes are TRBV3-1 and TRBJ2-4; unclear D gene. The DNA end is more similar to TRBJ2-5, so the J call may be wrong. The CDR3 consists of 14 residues. Per the germline V gene, CDR1 is LGHDT and CDR2 is YNNKEL (reference sequence). The CDR3 is CASSQMAFQETQYF. The CDR3 DNA follows: TGTGCCAGCAGCCAAATGGCCTTCCAAGAGACCCAGTACTTC.

This chain joins TRBV4-2 and TRBJ1-2; D call uncertain. The ends were cut back, 3 bases at V and 2 bases at J, with 10 bases in the middle. CDR3 size: 14 residues. Germline V CDR1 and CDR2: LGHNA, YNFKEQ. The CDR3 is CASSHERENYGYTF. The CDR3 region has the DNA TGTGCCAGCAGCCATGAGAGGGAAAACTATGGCTACACCTTC.

The V gene is TRBV6-6, the J gene TRBJ2-1; D may be TRBD2 (5 bases). Deletions cut 11 bases from V and 0 bases from J, with 11 bases between. Germline V gene data show CDR1 as MNHNY and CDR2 as SVGAGI (reference sequence). CDR3 length: 13 amino acids. CDR3 in amino acids: CACRTLSYNEQFF. In DNA, the CDR3 is TGTGCCTGCCGGACTCTCTCCTACAATGAGCAGTTCTTC.

The chain recombines TRBV10-3 with TRBJ2-1, with 7 bases that match TRBD1. Germline CDR1 ENHRY, CDR2 SYGVKD. The CDR3 length is 15 residues. V shed 6 bases and J 5 bases; nucleotides not matched to a gene: 10. The CDR3 loop reads CAIRPTGQLNNEQFF. Written as DNA, the CDR3 is TGTGCCATCAGACCCACGGGACAGTTAAACAATGAGCAGTTCTTC.

This clonotype was picked up a small number of times. V and J are TRBV25-1 and TRBJ1-2; D is unclear. The V end was cut by 7 bases, the J end by 8 bases, with 20 bases between. The CDR3 is 14 amino acids. Germline V gene lookup returns CDR1 MGHDK and CDR2 SYGVNS. The CDR3 DNA reads TGTGCCAGCACAGACCGGGCTCCTCCCTGGGGCTACACCTTC. Protein product: CASTDRAPPWGYTF.